The clone carrying this TCR beta chain was detected ten times or more. Its antigen is currently unknown. This entry comes from a study of human T cells and chemical hapten exposure. Notes on the study in general: Expanded TCRs clustered into significantly more large CDR3 similarity groups than controls, the analysis revealed.

The CDR3 consists of 15 residues. J was trimmed by 6 bases and V by 5 bases; bases with no gene match: 12. Germline V gene sequence: CDR1 SEHNR, CDR2 FQNEAQ (reference sequence). For the library, individual cDNA molecules each received unique molecular identifiers. TCRdb reprocessed the RACE reads via MiXCR and lists one record per CDR3 protein. The table lists tens of thousands of distinct CDR3 sequences, roughly 11% of them singletons. The sample's time point: pre-sensitization, week 0. Stated treatment: therapeutic diphenylcyclopropenone sensitization with weekly scalp DPC. Ahead of applying each patch test, blood was sampled.

Sequenced material: whole blood, taken in connection with sensitization to the hapten diphenylcyclopropenone (DPC). The TCR comes from a woman aged 45 to 65 with alopecia areata. Some clones in this sample may be carry-over from other donors' samples. The chain combines TRBV7-9 with TRBJ2-7; 8 positions agree with TRBD1. This CDR3 is CASSRNSGGSGEQYF. The CDR3 nucleotides are TGTGCCAGCAGCCGAAACTCAGGGGGCAGTGGCGAGCAGTACTTC.